One T cell receptor (beta chain) is described in this entry. What it binds is unknown. This CDR3 is built from 14 residues. Trimming took 6 bases from V and 0 from J, leaving 12 bases between them. Germline loops: CDR1 SQVTM, CDR2 ANQGSEA. The data belong to a study of shared clonotypes between healthy human individuals. Notes on the study in general: Clonotypes shared by all four sorted-subset donors had higher generation probabilities than non-shared clonotypes. Larger richness was generally estimated for naive than memory subsets.

The method was immunoSEQ multiplex PCR; TCRdb's version includes in-frame clones alone and lacks a portion of them. In the table there are 1,400,000 or so clones, approximately 98.5% of which are singletons. This chain links TRBV29-1 with TRBJ2-1, with D perhaps TRBD2 (5 bases). The material sequenced was naive CD4+ T cells sorted from blood. Subset specified: CD45RA+ positively selected. This TCR came from a man aged 25-45 years in good health. CDR3 sequence reads: CSVQRRSSYNEQFF. The CDR3 region has the DNA TGCAGCGTACAGCGGAGGAGCTCCTACAATGAGCAGTTCTTC.